This T cell receptor (beta chain) was identified in a study of tumor-infiltrating lymphocytes in glioblastoma multiforme. About this clonotype: The junction shows a germline mismatch at one end, possibly a read error.

TCR beta libraries were built from RNA through three nested multiplex PCR rounds using modified ARM-PCR. Unique molecular identifiers were not described for the libraries. TCRdb recomputed calls from the multiplex PCR reads with MiXCR, one row per CDR3 protein. The sample holds about 32,000 distinct CDR3 sequences, 60% to 75% seen once. This CDR3 comprises 16 residues. Germline lookup yields CDR1 DFQATT and CDR2 SNEGSKA (reference sequence). The receptor was derived from a male donor with glioblastoma. Sequenced material: brain tumor tissue. This sequence joins TRBV20-1 and TRBJ2-7; a possible D gene is TRBD2 (6 bases). The DNA of the CDR3 is TGCGGTGCTGAACATACTATCGGGAGAAGCTCCTACGAGCAGTACTTC. It specifies CGAEHTIGRSSYEQYF.